The rows below give T cell receptor beta chains drawn from one sample of a study of CD8+CD57+ T cells in acquired aplastic anemia. TCRdb used MiXCR to reprocess the reads, holding one entry per CDR3 protein. The data contain under 350,000 distinct CDR3 sequences, approximately 55% of them singletons. The sample taken for sequencing was sorted CD4+, CD8+, or CD8+CD57+ T cells (not recorded which) from PBMCs. Receptors were obtained from a human donor with severe aplastic anemia or a healthy control (not recorded which). Both conserved end residues are part of each CDR3. The order of the fields is V gene, D gene, clone size, J gene, CDR3 DNA, CDR3 protein. D genes are given only for firm matches. Expanded clones are given a class, and other clones once, few, many or no size at all.

>TRBV29-1|.|many|TRBJ1-2
TGCAGCGTTGATTCTTCGGGGAGATATGGCTACACCTTC
CSVDSSGRYGYTF
>TRBV7-2|TRBD1|.|TRBJ2-1
TGTGCCAGCAGCTTAGCAGGGACAGAGAATGAGCAGTTCTTC
CASSLAGTENEQFF
>TRBV5-1|TRBD1|many|TRBJ2-7
TGCGCCAGCAGCTGGGGGACAGGGCTAAACTACGAGCAGTACTTC
CASSWGTGLNYEQYF
>TRBV20-1|.|.|TRBJ1-2
TGCAGTGGGGACTATAACTATGGCTACACCTTC
CSGDYNYGYTF
>TRBV20-1|.|many|TRBJ2-7
TGCAGTGCTAGGGGTACCTACGAGCAGTACTTC
CSARGTYEQYF
>TRBV2|.|.|TRBJ2-1
TGTGCCAGCAATGAAGAATACAATGAGCAGTTCTTC
CASNEEYNEQFF
>TRBV7-9|.|once|TRBJ1-5
TGTGCCAGCAGCTTACTGGCAAGGAATCAGCCCCAGCATTTT
CASSLLARNQPQHF
>TRBV7-9|.|.|TRBJ2-5
TGTGCCAGCAGCGGGGGTGCGGGGGAGACCCAGTACTTC
CASSGGAGETQYF
>TRBV2|.|.|TRBJ1-5
TGTGCCAGCAGTGAACGACAGAGCAATCAGCCCCAGCATTTT
CASSERQSNQPQHF
>TRBV7-9|.|few|TRBJ1-1
TGTGCCAGCAGCCGGACGGAGACAGATGAAGCTTTCTTT
CASSRTETDEAFF
>TRBV5-1|TRBD1|.|TRBJ1-2
TGCGCCAGCAGCTTGGAGGGGACAGTATTCTATGGCTACACCTTC
CASSLEGTVFYGYTF
>TRBV7-2|.|.|TRBJ1-6
TGTGCCACCAGCGGGCAGCGAGATTCACGCCTCCACTTT
CATSGQRDSRLHF
>TRBV4-3|TRBD1|many|TRBJ1-1
TGCGCCAGCAGCCAAGAACAGGGGAGGAACACTGAAGCTTTCTTT
CASSQEQGRNTEAFF
>TRBV7-2|TRBD2|.|TRBJ2-5
TGTGCCAGCAGCGACCGGGGGCGGGGGGAAGGAGAGACCCAGTACTTC
CASSDRGRGEGETQYF
>TRBV11-3|.|.|TRBJ2-3
TGTGCCAGCAGCGCGGGGATAAGCACAGATACGCAGTATTTT
CASSAGISTDTQYF
>TRBV30|TRBD2|.|TRBJ2-7
TGTGCCCGGAGGACCGGGGGGAACTCCTACGAGCAGTACTTC
CARRTGGNSYEQYF
>TRBV2|TRBD1|few|TRBJ2-7
TGTGCCAGCAGCCAACGCGCGGGACAGGAGCTGGACGAGCAGTACTTC
CASSQRAGQELDEQYF
>TRBV4-2|TRBD1|many|TRBJ2-5
TGTGCCAGCAGCCATCCCTGGGACAGCCAAGAGACCCAGTACTTC
CASSHPWDSQETQYF
>TRBV7-2|.|once|TRBJ2-3
TGTGCCAGCAGAGAAAGGACGGATACGCAGTATTTT
CASRERTDTQYF
>TRBV24-1|.|few|TRBJ2-1
TGTGCCACCAGTACTCGGGGTTACAATGAGCAGTTCTTC
CATSTRGYNEQFF
>TRBV7-9|.|many|TRBJ1-2
TGTGCCAGCAGTATCGATTATGGCTACACCTTC
CASSIDYGYTF
>TRBV18|.|once|TRBJ1-3
TGTGCCAGCTCACCCAACCTGGCGGACACCATATATTTT
CASSPNLADTIYF
>TRBV6-5|.|.|TRBJ2-5
TGTGCCAGCAGTTACTCGACGTCTAGGGTTGGAGAGACCCAGTACTTC
CASSYSTSRVGETQYF
>TRBV10-2|.|.|TRBJ1-2
TGCGCCAGCAGTGAATCGGGACACCTGAGAGGCTACACCTTC
CASSESGHLRGYTF
>TRBV19|.|.|TRBJ2-1
TGTGCCAGTAGTACTCAATTGGCCGCCAATGAGCAGTTCTTC
CASSTQLAANEQFF
>TRBV5-5|.|.|TRBJ2-5
TGTGCCAGCAGCCACAAAAGTCGGCTAGGGGGGGTCCAAGAGACCCAGTACTTC
CASSHKSRLGGVQETQYF
>TRBV29-1|TRBD2|many|TRBJ2-5
TGCAGCGTTGGGGGGGGGACCCAGTACTTC
CSVGGGTQYF
>TRBV7-9|.|many|TRBJ1-3
TGTGCCAGCAGCCCCGGCCCGGGAAACACCATATATTTT
CASSPGPGNTIYF
>TRBV6-6|.|many|TRBJ2-2
TGTGCCAGCAGTTACGACGCCCTCGGGGAGCTGTTTTTT
CASSYDALGELFF
>TRBV7-2|TRBD2|.|TRBJ2-7
TGTGCCAGCAAAGCGGGGGGGCCCTCCTACGAGCAGTACTTC
CASKAGGPSYEQYF
>TRBV19|TRBD1|.|TRBJ1-5
TGTGCCAGTAGTACAACAGGGGTAACACAGCCCCAGCATTTT
CASSTTGVTQPQHF
>TRBV2|.|few|TRBJ1-6
TGTGCCAGCAAGGAGAGCTATAATTCACCCCTCCACTTT
CASKESYNSPLHF
>TRBV20-1|.|many|TRBJ1-2
TGCAGTGCTAGAAACAGAAACTATGGCTACACCTTC
CSARNRNYGYTF
>TRBV25-1|.|.|TRBJ2-5
TGTGCCAGCAGTGCCGACGGACAGTACCAAGAGACCCAGTACTTC
CASSADGQYQETQYF
>TRBV25-1|.|.|TRBJ1-4
TGTGCCAGCAGTGAATCAGACAGATGGAGTGAAAAACTGTTTTTT
CASSESDRWSEKLFF
>TRBV11-3|TRBD1|.|TRBJ2-7
TGTGCCAGCAGCCCGACAGGGTCCACCTACGAGCAGTACTTC
CASSPTGSTYEQYF
>TRBV2|TRBD1|.|TRBJ1-1
TGTGCCAGCAGCAGGACAGGGGGCTTGGATGAAGCTTTCTTT
CASSRTGGLDEAFF
>TRBV30|TRBD2|.|TRBJ2-1
TGTGCCTGGAGGCTAGCGGGGGGCAACTACAATGAGCAGTTCTTC
CAWRLAGGNYNEQFF
>TRBV7-6|.|.|TRBJ2-7
TGTGCCAGCACCCCTCCCGGGGGCGGGTACGAGCAGTACTTC
CASTPPGGGYEQYF
>TRBV28|TRBD1|few|TRBJ2-7
TGTGCCAGCAGTTTACCTGATTCGTGGACAGGGGCCTTCTACGAGCAGTACTTC
CASSLPDSWTGAFYEQYF
>TRBV7-6|.|once|TRBJ2-2
TGTGCCAGCAGCCACAGGGCCCTAGCCACCGGGGAGCTGTTTTTT
CASSHRALATGELFF
>TRBV24-1|TRBD2|.|TRBJ2-3
TGTGCCACCAGTGATCCCTCTAGCGGGCTTAGTGATACGCAGTATTTT
CATSDPSSGLSDTQYF
>TRBV6-5|.|.|TRBJ1-1
TGTGCCAGCAGTTACGGGTCATTTGGCACTGAAGCTTTCTTT
CASSYGSFGTEAFF
>TRBV7-9|.|.|TRBJ1-1
TGTGCCAGCGGGGGCCCAGGAGACACTGAAGCTTTCTTT
CASGGPGDTEAFF
>TRBV7-9|TRBD1|.|TRBJ1-2
TGTGCCAGCAGCAAACAGGGGGCGTTTGGCTACACCTTC
CASSKQGAFGYTF
>TRBV29-1|TRBD1|few|TRBJ2-7
TGCAGCGTGATAACTTTACAGGGGAGCAACGAGCAGTACTTC
CSVITLQGSNEQYF
>TRBV19|.|.|TRBJ1-3
TGTGCCAGTAGTATGACGGACGGGATATTCTCTGGGAACACCATATATTTT
CASSMTDGIFSGNTIYF
>TRBV20-1|.|many|TRBJ1-5
TGCAGTGCCTCGGGACTCCGGAGTGGGGATCAGCCCCAGCATTTT
CSASGLRSGDQPQHF
>TRBV5-6|.|.|TRBJ1-3
TGTGCCAGCAGCCCCCGCCGCACCTTGATGGGAGACACCATATATTTT
CASSPRRTLMGDTIYF